The subject of this entry is one T cell receptor (beta chain). Its target is not known. CD45RO-negative CD8 cells positively selected for CCR7 made up the naive population, which excluded terminally differentiated effector memory CD45RA+ cells. Several immunoSEQ plates held equal portions of the genomic DNA taken from each subset. When replicate PCRs were run on sorted subsets, they used 150 to 250 ng DNA, about 31,000 T cell genomes. Only in-frame clones appear in the TCRdb table, and some are missing; sequencing was by immunoSEQ multiplex PCR. Here the sample spans 1.5 million to 2.5 million clones, about 95% being singletons. This sample stems from a study of shared clonotypes between healthy human individuals. As for the study in general: A donor's plate count was three for CD4 naive and three for CD4 memory; CD8 naive had two and CD8 memory one.

This CDR3 has 19 residues. Germline CDR1 is MNHNS and CDR2 is SASEGT. Trimming took 2 bases from V and 5 from J; bases not matched to a gene: 19. Study observations and caveats: On the whole, naive subsets had larger estimated richness than memory subsets had.

This sequence was found in a man aged 18 to 35 in good health. J is TRBJ2-5 and V is TRBV6-1, with 8 bases matching TRBD1. Input material: naive CD8+ T cells sorted from blood. CDR3 sequence reads: CASSEWTQGPTGAHETQYF. Written as DNA, the CDR3 is TGTGCCAGCAGTGAATGGACGCAGGGACCGACAGGGGCACACGAGACCCAGTACTTC.